A single sample is the source of the 22 T cell receptor beta chains below, sequenced in a study of control samples from healthy donors and cancer patients. Here immunoSEQ multiplex PCR was the method, and the copy in TCRdb shows in-frame clones only, minus some. The data show about 160,000 clones, 90% to 95% seen once. The sequenced sample consisted of PBMCs. Every receptor here comes from a man aged 55-75 years with colorectal cancer.

The chain recombines TRBV11-2 with TRBJ1-5; D gene uncertain. This CDR3 is built from 14 residues. From germline, CDR1 is SGHAT and CDR2 FQNNGV. The ends were cut back, 0 bases at V and 0 bases at J, with 3 bases in the middle. The CDR3: CASSLESSNQPQHF. In DNA form, the CDR3 reads TGTGCCAGCAGCTTAGAATCTAGCAATCAGCCCCAGCATTTT.

The rearrangement joins TRBV19 to TRBJ2-3; 9 positions match TRBD2. Germline V CDR1 and CDR2: LNHDA, SQIVND (reference sequence). This CDR3 spans 15 amino acids. Germline trimming cut 5 bases from V and 2 bases from J; bases unmatched to any gene: 5. The CDR3 region has the DNA TGTGCCAGTAGTCTAGCGGGGACAACCACAGATACGCAGTATTTT. This gives the protein CASSLAGTTTDTQYF.

The chain couples TRBV7-9 to TRBJ2-2; the D gene could be TRBD1 or TRBD2 (5 bases each). The CDR3 is 14 amino acids. Per germline, CDR1 SEHNR and CDR2 FQNEAQ (reference sequence). The V gene lost 5 bases and the J gene lost 8 bases, with 15 bases spanning the gap. The CDR3 DNA sequence: TGTGCCAGCAGCACCCGGACGGGACCGGGGGAGCTGTTTTTT. Translated, it gives CASSTRTGPGELFF.

This CDR3 reads CASSVEAELSYGYTF. The CDR3 DNA follows: TGTGCCAGCAGCGTAGAGGCAGAGCTAAGCTATGGCTACACCTTC. V usage is TRBV9 and J usage is TRBJ1-2; D remains unclear. V lost 0 bases and J lost 4, with 13 bases in between. CDR1 SGDLS and CDR2 YYNGEE come from the germline V gene. This CDR3 is 15 amino acids long.

The gene calls are TRBV2 and TRBJ1-2, with D maybe TRBD1 (5 bases). CDR3 size: 12 residues. Germline CDR1 and CDR2: SNHLY and FYNNEI. The CDR3 protein is CAGRGVSYGYTF. DNA for the CDR3: TGTGCTGGACGAGGGGTTAGCTATGGCTACACCTTC.

The chain is built from TRBV2 and TRBJ2-5; D unclear. CDR1 and CDR2 (germline): SNHLY, FYNNEI. V was pared by 5 bases and J by 2 bases, with 6 bases between. This CDR3 is 12 amino acids long. In DNA form, the CDR3 reads TGTGCCAGCAGTCGGACGCAAGAGACCCAGTACTTC. Translated: CASSRTQETQYF. Using reference TRBV2 and TRBJ2-5 for the parts outside the CDR3, the full variable domain is EPEVTQTPSHQVTQMGQEVILRCVPISNHLYFYWYRQILGQKVEFLVSFYNNEISEKSEIFDDQFSVERPDGSNFTLKIRSTKLEDSAMYFCASSRTQETQYFGPGTRLLVL.

The gene calls are TRBV4-3 and TRBJ2-5, with D maybe TRBD2 (5 bases). Trimming cost V 0 bases and J 4 bases, with 9 bases left between them. CDR1 is LGHNA, CDR2 YSLEER, per germline. There are 14 residues in the CDR3. DNA of the CDR3: TGCGCCAGCAGCCAAGACTGGGCGGGAGAGACCCAGTACTTC. As protein: CASSQDWAGETQYF.

Of note for this clone: Other nucleotide sequences from this sample produce the same CDR3. The genes are TRBV7-2 and TRBJ1-5; 8 bases are a match to TRBD1. Trimming cost V 5 bases and J 4 bases; bases outside gene matches: 4. This CDR3 comprises 14 residues. Per germline, CDR1 SGHTA and CDR2 FQGNSA. CDR3 loop: CASSPRQGNQPQHF. In nucleotides, the CDR3 is TGTGCCAGCAGCCCTCGACAGGGGAATCAGCCCCAGCATTTT.

This chain joins TRBV6-2 or TRBV6-3 and TRBJ2-3; D gene unclear. The V gene's germline CDR1 is MNHEY and CDR2 SVGEGT. V was cut by 2 bases and J by 2 bases, with 5 bases left in between. The CDR3 runs 13 residues. CDR3 in amino acids: CASSYILTDTQYF. Written as DNA, the CDR3 is TGTGCCAGCAGTTACATCCTCACAGATACGCAGTATTTT.

The rearrangement uses TRBV2 and TRBJ2-5, with 7 bases identical to TRBD1. The CDR3 runs 13 residues. V was clipped by 6 bases and J by 9 bases; unmatched bases: 10. Germline lookup yields CDR1 SNHLY and CDR2 FYNNEI. CDR3 in DNA: TGTGCCAGCAGCCTAGGGGACAGACGGGCCCAGTACTTC. It is translated as CASSLGDRRAQYF. The variable domain in full, completed from reference TRBV2 and TRBJ2-5, reads EPEVTQTPSHQVTQMGQEVILRCVPISNHLYFYWYRQILGQKVEFLVSFYNNEISEKSEIFDDQFSVERPDGSNFTLKIRSTKLEDSAMYFCASSLGDRRAQYFGPGTRLLVL.

The chain combines TRBV24-1 with TRBJ2-1; D call uncertain. Germline V gene lookup returns CDR1 KGHDR and CDR2 SFDVKD. The V end was cut by 7 bases, the J end by 0 bases, with 12 bases between. The CDR3 contains 15 residues. This CDR3 reads CATSAQWGSYNEQFF. The CDR3 DNA reads as TGTGCCACCAGCGCTCAGTGGGGCTCCTACAATGAGCAGTTCTTC.

The gene calls are TRBV24-1 and TRBJ1-2; 7 bases match TRBD1. The trim removed 6 bases at V and 4 bases at J, leaving 4 bases unmatched. Germline V lookup: CDR1 KGHDR, CDR2 SFDVKD. The length of the CDR3 is 13 residues. The CDR3 DNA is TGTGCCACCAGTAGAGGGGGCTCCTATGGCTACACCTTC. It translates to CATSRGGSYGYTF.

The gene calls are TRBV7-6 and TRBJ1-4; D gene unclear. The germline V and J ends were trimmed by 0 bases and 4 bases, with 12 bases remaining between them. The germline V gene has CDR1 SGHVS and CDR2 FNYEAQ. The CDR3 runs to 16 residues. CDR3 sequence: CASSLANGPYNEKLFF. CDR3 in DNA: TGTGCCAGCAGCTTAGCGAACGGACCGTATAATGAAAAACTGTTTTTT.

CDR3 coding DNA: TGTGCCAGCAGTTACTCAGGGGCGGAGGGAAACACCATATATTTT. Translating gives CASSYSGAEGNTIYF. The chain joins TRBV6-5 to TRBJ1-3; perhaps TRBD1 as D (5 bases). The CDR3 is 15 amino acids. V was pared by 0 bases and J by 4 bases, with 10 bases between. The germline CDR1 and CDR2 sequences are MNHEY and SVGAGI.

This chain uses TRBV5-1 with TRBJ2-1, with 9 positions matching TRBD1. Germline V gene data show CDR1 as SGHRS and CDR2 as YFSETQ. The CDR3 has 14 amino acids. V gave up 8 bases and J gave up 4 bases; unmatched junction bases: 7. DNA of the CDR3: TGCGCCAGTAGACCGGGACAGGGATACAATGAGCAGTTCTTC. Translated, it gives CASRPGQGYNEQFF.

V is TRBV21-1 and J is TRBJ1-1; no check of the table's D call, TRBD1, against the DNA was made. TRBV21-1 is a pseudogene locus. The CDR3 runs 16 residues. CDR3 bases: TGTGCCAGCAGCAAAGCTGGCCGCAGGGTCTGCACTGAAGCTTTCTTT. Encoded protein: CASSKAGRRVCTEAFF.

This sequence joins TRBV7-6 and TRBJ1-5, with 7 bases lining up with TRBD1. Germline CDR1 and CDR2: SGHVS and FNYEAQ. V lost 5 bases to trimming and J lost 7 bases; unmatched junction nucleotides: 11. The CDR3 has 15 residues. The CDR3 spells CASSPGVEGGQPQHF. DNA for the CDR3: TGTGCCAGCAGCCCAGGGGTGGAAGGGGGCCAGCCCCAGCATTTT.

This clone was detected only once. The chain couples TRBV12-3 or TRBV12-4 to TRBJ2-7; a possible D gene is TRBD1 (6 bases). The V end lost 3 bases, the J end lost 5 bases, and 11 bases lay between the germline ends. This CDR3 is built from 13 residues. The CDR3 DNA follows: TGTGCCAGCAGTTTTAGGGGGAGCAACGAGCAGTACTTC. Translated, it gives CASSFRGSNEQYF.

This clone was counted a few times. DNA for the CDR3: TGTGCCAGCAGCACTGGACGATCCTACGAGCAGTACTTC. Translation gives CASSTGRSYEQYF. The gene calls are TRBV9 and TRBJ2-7; D uncertain. The germline CDR1 and CDR2 sequences are SGDLS and YYNGEE. The CDR3 length is 13 residues. Trimming shortened V by 4 bases and J by 1 base, and 9 bases separated the two germline ends.

The rearrangement links TRBV19 to TRBJ2-6; D unclear. The length of the CDR3 is 13 residues. Germline V gene data show CDR1 as LNHDA and CDR2 as SQIVND (reference sequence). V was shortened by 7 bases and J by 4 bases, with 8 bases between the two germline ends. DNA for the CDR3: TGTGCCAGTAAGTCTCCCGGGGCCAACGTCCTGACTTTC. Amino acids: CASKSPGANVLTF. Looking up the rest from reference TRBV19 and TRBJ2-6 gives the full variable domain: DGGITQSPKYLFRKEGQNVTLSCEQNLNHDAMYWYRQDPGQGLRLIYYSQIVNDFQKGDIAEGYSVSREKKESFPLTVTSAQKNPTAFYLCASKSPGANVLTFGAGSRLTVL.

V usage is TRBV5-1 and J usage is TRBJ2-7; D gene unclear. Trimming shortened V by 5 bases and J by 4 bases, and 16 bases separated the two germline ends. Germline V CDR1 and CDR2: SGHRS, YFSETQ. The CDR3 totals 14 residues. The CDR3 region is CASRVGAGSYEQYF. The CDR3 coding sequence is TGCGCCAGCAGAGTGGGCGCAGGCTCATACGAGCAGTACTTC.

The chain employs TRBV6-2 or TRBV6-3 and TRBJ2-1; 7 bases map to TRBD1. With 6 bases clipped from V and 6 bases from J, the junction kept 5 bases outside the gene matches. CDR1 and CDR2 from the germline V gene are MNHEY and SVGEGT. The CDR3 covers 13 residues. This chain's CDR3 is CASSLDRANEQFF. In DNA, the CDR3 is TGTGCCAGCAGCTTAGACAGGGCCAATGAGCAGTTCTTC.